The sequence of this T cell receptor beta chain was determined in a study of T cell repertoires in cytomegalovirus infection. Study-level background: Carrying CMV and the relevant HLA type showed in public TCR beta signatures.

The study, taken as a whole, reports: CMV-specific TCR beta clonotypes restricted by HLA-C were the ones dominating the ex vivo response. Cumulated frequencies of public TCR beta families served to identify carriers of CMV plus the relevant HLA.

TCRdb redid the calling of the reads with MiXCR, one entry per CDR3 protein. The sample has about 830,000 distinct CDR3 sequences, about 33% seen once; the top ten hold 9.5% to 15%. The CDR3 runs to 14 residues. In germline, CDR1 is MNHGY, CDR2 SAAAGT. With respect to this clonotype: Its antigen remains unknown. A read error may account for a junction end that differs from germline.

The clonotype originates from a human donor in good health (CMV status not recorded). Some clones in this sample may be carry-over from other donors' samples. This chain links TRBV6-8 with TRBJ2-2, with a tentative D call TRBD2 (6 bases). The sample in question was cultured CD8+ T cells from PBMCs, obtained from culture after CMV antigen stimulation. The CDR3 loop reads CATAGPFNTRELFF. DNA of the CDR3: TGTGCCACCGCGGGACCTTTTAACACCAGGGAGCTGTTTTTT.